One sample yielded the 5 T cell receptor beta chains listed below, sequenced in a study of T cells in localized non-small cell lung cancer. Some clones are missing from TCRdb's copy, which holds only in-frame ones; the method was immunoSEQ multiplex PCR. There are 15,000 to 20,000 clones in the sample; 75% to 90% occur only once, and approximately 3.7% lies in the top ten. Sequencing was performed on peripheral blood, taken before any cancer treatment. The receptors were sampled from a male donor older than 55 with stage II squamous cell lung carcinoma.

The chain combines TRBV4-2 with TRBJ2-3; 7 nucleotides line up with TRBD2. Unmatched junction bases numbered 10, after V lost 0 bases and J lost 4 bases. From germline, CDR1 is LGHNA and CDR2 YNFKEQ. The CDR3 has 17 amino acids. The CDR3 reads CASSQEQAGRSADTQYF. CDR3 in DNA: TGTGCCAGCAGCCAAGAGCAAGCGGGGAGGAGCGCAGATACGCAGTATTTT.

J is TRBJ2-1 and V is TRBV20-1, with 7 bases matching TRBD1. In germline, CDR1 is DFQATT, CDR2 SNEGSKA (reference sequence). The ends lost 3 bases at V and 10 bases at J; junction bases unmatched: 0. This CDR3 is built from 10 residues. The CDR3 coding sequence is TGCAGTGCTAGGGGACAGGAGCAGTTCTTC. It translates to CSARGQEQFF.

In this sample, this clone turned up once. V and J are TRBV6-1 and TRBJ2-4; 9 positions agree with TRBD2. After removal of 7 bases from V and 12 bases from J, the junction contained 10 bases not matched to a gene. The CDR3 contains 13 residues. Germline V gives CDR1 MNHNS, CDR2 SASEGT. CDR3 coding DNA: TGTGCCAGCATGGACGGACTAGCGACGTCTCAGTACTTC. It translates to CASMDGLATSQYF.

The chain recombines TRBV5-8 with TRBJ1-4; 8 positions agree with TRBD1. Per germline, CDR1 SGHTS and CDR2 YDEGEE. This CDR3 is built from 15 residues. Losses at the gene ends were 5 bases for V and 8 bases for J; bases not matched to a gene: 11. In nucleotides, the CDR3 is TGTGCCAGCAGTTTATTGGACAGGGTGGGCGAAAAACTGTTTTTT. This sequence encodes CASSLLDRVGEKLFF.

V and J are TRBV7-2 and TRBJ1-1; 8 bases line up with TRBD1. Germline CDR1 is SGHTA and CDR2 is FQGNSA. The CDR3 spans 15 residues. Trimming at V came to 2 bases and at J to 5 bases, leaving 7 bases not matched to a gene. The CDR3 protein is CASSLPWTGKTEAFF. The CDR3 DNA is TGTGCCAGCAGCTTACCGTGGACAGGGAAGACTGAAGCTTTCTTT.